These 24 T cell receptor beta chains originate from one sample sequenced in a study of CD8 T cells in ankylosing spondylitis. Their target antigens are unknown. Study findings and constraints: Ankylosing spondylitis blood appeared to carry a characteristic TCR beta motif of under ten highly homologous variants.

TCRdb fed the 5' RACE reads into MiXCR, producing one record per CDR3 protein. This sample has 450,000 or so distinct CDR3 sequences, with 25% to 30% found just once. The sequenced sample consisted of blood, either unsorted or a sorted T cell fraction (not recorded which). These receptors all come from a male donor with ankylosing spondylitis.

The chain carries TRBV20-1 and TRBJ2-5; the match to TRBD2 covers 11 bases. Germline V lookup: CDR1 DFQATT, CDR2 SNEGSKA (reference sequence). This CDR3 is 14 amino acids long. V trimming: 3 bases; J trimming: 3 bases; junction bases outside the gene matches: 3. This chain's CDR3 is CSASPGLAEETQYF. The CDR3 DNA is TGCAGTGCTAGTCCGGGACTAGCGGAAGAGACCCAGTACTTC.

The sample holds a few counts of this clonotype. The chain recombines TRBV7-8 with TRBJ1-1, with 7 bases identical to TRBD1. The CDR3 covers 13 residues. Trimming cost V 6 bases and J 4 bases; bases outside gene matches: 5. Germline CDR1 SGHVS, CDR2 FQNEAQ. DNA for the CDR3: TGTGCCAGCAGTGGACAGGCGAGCACTGAAGCTTTCTTT. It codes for CASSGQASTEAFF.

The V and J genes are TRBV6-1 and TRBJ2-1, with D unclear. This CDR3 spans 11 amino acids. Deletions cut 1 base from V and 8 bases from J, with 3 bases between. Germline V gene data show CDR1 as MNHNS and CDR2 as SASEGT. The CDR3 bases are TGTGCCAGCAGTGAAGTGGATGAGCAGTTCTTC. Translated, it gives CASSEVDEQFF.

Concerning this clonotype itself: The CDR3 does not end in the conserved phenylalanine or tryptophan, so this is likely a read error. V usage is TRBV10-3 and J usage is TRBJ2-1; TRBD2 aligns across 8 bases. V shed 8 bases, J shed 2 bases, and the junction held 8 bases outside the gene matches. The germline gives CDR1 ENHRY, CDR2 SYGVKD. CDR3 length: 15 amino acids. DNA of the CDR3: TGTGCCATCGGGGGCGGGAGGTCAACCTACAATGAGCAGTTCTAC. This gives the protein CAIGGGRSTYNEQFY.

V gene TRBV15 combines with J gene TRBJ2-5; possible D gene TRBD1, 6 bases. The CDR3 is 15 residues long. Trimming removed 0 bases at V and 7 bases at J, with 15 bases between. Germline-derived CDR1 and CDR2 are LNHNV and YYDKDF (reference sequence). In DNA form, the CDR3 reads TGTGCCACCAGCAGAGATACTTCAGGGGTTAGGACCCAGTACTTC. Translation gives CATSRDTSGVRTQYF.

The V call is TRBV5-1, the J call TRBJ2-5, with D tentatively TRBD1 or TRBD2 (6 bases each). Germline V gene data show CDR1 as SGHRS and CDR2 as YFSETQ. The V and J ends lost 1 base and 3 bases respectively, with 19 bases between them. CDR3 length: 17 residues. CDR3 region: CASSLRGGGVNKETQYF. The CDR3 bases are TGCGCCAGCAGCTTGAGAGGAGGGGGAGTCAACAAAGAGACCCAGTACTTC.

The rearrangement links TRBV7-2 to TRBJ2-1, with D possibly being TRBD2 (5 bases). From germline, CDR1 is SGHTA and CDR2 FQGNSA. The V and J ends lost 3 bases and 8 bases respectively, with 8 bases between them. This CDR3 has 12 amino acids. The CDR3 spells CASSFTSYEQFF. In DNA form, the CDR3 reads TGTGCCAGCAGCTTCACTAGTTATGAGCAGTTCTTC.

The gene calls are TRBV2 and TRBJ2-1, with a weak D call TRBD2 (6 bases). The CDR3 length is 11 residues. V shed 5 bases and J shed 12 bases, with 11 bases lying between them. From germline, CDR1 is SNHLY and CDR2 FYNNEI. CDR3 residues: CASSTSYRQFF. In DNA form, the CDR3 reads TGTGCCAGCAGTACTAGCTACAGGCAGTTCTTC.

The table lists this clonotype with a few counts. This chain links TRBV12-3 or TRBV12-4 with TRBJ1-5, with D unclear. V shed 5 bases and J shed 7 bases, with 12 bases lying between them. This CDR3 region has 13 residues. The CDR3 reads CASSPFVWQPQHF. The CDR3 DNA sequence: TGTGCCAGCAGTCCATTTGTATGGCAGCCCCAGCATTTT.

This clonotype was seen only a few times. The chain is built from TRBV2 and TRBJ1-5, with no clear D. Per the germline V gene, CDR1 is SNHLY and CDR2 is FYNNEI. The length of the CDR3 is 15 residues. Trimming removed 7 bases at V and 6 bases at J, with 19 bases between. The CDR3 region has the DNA TGTGCCAGCACTCCAGTTGACCGGCTCGGTCAGCCCCAGCATTTT. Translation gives CASTPVDRLGQPQHF.

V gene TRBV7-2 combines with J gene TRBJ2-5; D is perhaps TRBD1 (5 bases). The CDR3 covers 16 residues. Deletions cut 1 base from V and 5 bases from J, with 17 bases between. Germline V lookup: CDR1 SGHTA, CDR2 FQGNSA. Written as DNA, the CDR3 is TGTGCCAGCAGCTTAGAGGCAGGGATGGCGGTGGAGACCCAGTACTTC. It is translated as CASSLEAGMAVETQYF.

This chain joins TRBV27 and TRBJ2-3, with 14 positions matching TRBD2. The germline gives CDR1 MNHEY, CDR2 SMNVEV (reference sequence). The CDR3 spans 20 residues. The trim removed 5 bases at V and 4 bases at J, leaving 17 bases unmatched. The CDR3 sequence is CASSPSGLAGVGFGSDTQYF. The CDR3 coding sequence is TGTGCCAGCAGTCCCTCGGGACTAGCGGGAGTCGGTTTCGGCTCAGATACGCAGTATTTT.

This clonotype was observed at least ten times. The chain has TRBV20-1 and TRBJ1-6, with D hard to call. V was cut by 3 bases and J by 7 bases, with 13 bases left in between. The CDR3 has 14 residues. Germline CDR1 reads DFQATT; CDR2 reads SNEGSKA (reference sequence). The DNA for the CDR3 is TGCAGTGCTAGGGACCTACGAGGAAATTCACCCCTCCACTTT. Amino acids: CSARDLRGNSPLHF.

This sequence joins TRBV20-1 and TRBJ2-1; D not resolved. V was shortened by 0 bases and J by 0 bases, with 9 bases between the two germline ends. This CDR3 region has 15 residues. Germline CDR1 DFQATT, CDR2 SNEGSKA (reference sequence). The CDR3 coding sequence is TGCAGTGCTAGAGATCTTGGGCACTCCTACAATGAGCAGTTCTTC. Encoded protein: CSARDLGHSYNEQFF.

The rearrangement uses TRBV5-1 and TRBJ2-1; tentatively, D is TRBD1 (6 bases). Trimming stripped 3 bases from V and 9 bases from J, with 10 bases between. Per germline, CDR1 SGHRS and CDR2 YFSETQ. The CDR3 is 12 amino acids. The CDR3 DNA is TGCGCCAGCAGCTCACAGGACAGTGAGCAGTTCTTC. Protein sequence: CASSSQDSEQFF.

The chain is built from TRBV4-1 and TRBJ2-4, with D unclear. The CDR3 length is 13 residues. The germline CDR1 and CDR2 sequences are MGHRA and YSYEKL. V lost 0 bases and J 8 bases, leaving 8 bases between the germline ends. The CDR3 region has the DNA TGCGCCAGCAGCCAAGACCTCCAATACATTCAGTACTTC. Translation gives CASSQDLQYIQYF.

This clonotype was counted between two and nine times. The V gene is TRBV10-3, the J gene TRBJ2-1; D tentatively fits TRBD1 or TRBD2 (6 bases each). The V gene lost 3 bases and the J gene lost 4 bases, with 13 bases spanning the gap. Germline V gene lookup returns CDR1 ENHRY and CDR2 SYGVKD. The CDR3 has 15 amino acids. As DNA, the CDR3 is TGTGCCATCAGTGACTGGGGGGCGCGTTACAATGAGCAGTTCTTC. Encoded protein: CAISDWGARYNEQFF.

Written as DNA, the CDR3 is TGTGCCAGCAGCTTGTCAAATGTGGGGGCCAACGTCCTGACTTTC. It codes for CASSLSNVGANVLTF. The chain carries TRBV7-6 and TRBJ2-6; no definite D call. Germline assignment: CDR1 SGHVS and CDR2 FNYEAQ. The ends were cut back, 3 bases at V and 4 bases at J, with 10 bases in the middle. There are 15 residues in the CDR3.

The CDR3 is CASSPLWGQGASPLHF. As DNA, the CDR3 is TGCGCCAGCAGCCCTCTATGGGGACAGGGGGCTTCACCCCTCCACTTT. This chain connects TRBV4-1 to TRBJ1-6, with 12 positions matching TRBD1. The V and J ends lost 4 bases and 9 bases, in that order; junction bases with no gene match: 7. The V gene's germline CDR1 is MGHRA and CDR2 YSYEKL. The CDR3 is 16 amino acids.

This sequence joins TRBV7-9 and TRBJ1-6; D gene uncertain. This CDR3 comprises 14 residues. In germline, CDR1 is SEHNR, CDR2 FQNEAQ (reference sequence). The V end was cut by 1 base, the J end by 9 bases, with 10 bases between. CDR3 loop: CASSLGPVGSPLHF. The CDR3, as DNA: TGTGCCAGCAGCTTAGGCCCGGTGGGTTCACCCCTCCACTTT.

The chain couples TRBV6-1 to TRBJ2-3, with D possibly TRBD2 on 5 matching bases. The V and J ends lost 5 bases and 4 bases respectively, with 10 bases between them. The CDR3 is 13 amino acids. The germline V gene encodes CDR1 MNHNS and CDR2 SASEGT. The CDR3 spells CASSRTPPDTQYF. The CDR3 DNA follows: TGTGCCAGCAGTAGGACTCCCCCAGATACGCAGTATTTT.

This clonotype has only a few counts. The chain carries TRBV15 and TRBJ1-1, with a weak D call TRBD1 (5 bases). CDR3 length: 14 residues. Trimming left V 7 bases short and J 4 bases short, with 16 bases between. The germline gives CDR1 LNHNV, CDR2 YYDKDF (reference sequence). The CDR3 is CATMSGTAGTEAFF. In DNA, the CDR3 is TGTGCCACCATGTCCGGGACGGCGGGCACTGAAGCTTTCTTT. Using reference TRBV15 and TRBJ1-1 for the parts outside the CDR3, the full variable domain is DAMVIQNPRYQVTQFGKPVTLSCSQTLNHNVMYWYQQKSSQAPKLLFHYYDKDFNNEADTPDNFQSRRPNTSFCFLDIRSPGLGDTAMYLCATMSGTAGTEAFFGQGTRLTVV.

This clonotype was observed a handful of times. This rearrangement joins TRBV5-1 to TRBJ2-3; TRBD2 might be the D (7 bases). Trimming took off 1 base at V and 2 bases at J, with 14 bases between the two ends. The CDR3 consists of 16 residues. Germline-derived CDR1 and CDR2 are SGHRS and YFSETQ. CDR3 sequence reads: CASSLFDGGPTDTQYF. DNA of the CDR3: TGCGCCAGCAGCTTGTTCGACGGGGGGCCCACAGATACGCAGTATTTT. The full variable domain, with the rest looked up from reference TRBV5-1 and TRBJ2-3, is KAGVTQTPRYLIKTRGQQVTLSCSPISGHRSVSWYQQTPGQGLQFLFEYFSETQRNKGNFPGRFSGRQFSNSRSEMNVSTLELGDSALYLCASSLFDGGPTDTQYFGPGTRLTVL.

CDR3 protein: CSAIVGVLTDTQYF. The CDR3 bases are TGCAGTGCTATAGTTGGAGTCTTGACAGATACGCAGTATTTT. This chain joins TRBV20-1 and TRBJ2-3; D not certain. Trimming stripped 4 bases from V and 3 bases from J, with 14 bases between. There are 14 residues in the CDR3. The germline gives CDR1 DFQATT, CDR2 SNEGSKA (reference sequence).